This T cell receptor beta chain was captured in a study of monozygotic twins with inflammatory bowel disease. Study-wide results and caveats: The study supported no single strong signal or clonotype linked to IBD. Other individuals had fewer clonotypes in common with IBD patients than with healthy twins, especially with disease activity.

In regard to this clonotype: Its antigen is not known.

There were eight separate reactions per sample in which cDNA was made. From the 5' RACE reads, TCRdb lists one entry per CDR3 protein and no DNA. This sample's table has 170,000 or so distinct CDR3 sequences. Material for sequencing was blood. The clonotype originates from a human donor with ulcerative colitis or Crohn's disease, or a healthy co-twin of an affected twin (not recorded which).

The CDR3 is CATSRSVTGGQPQHF. The chain joins TRBV15 to TRBJ1-5; TCRdb lists TRBD1, though no DNA is available to test this call. The germline V gene has CDR1 LNHNV and CDR2 YYDKDF (reference sequence). CDR3 length equals 15 residues.